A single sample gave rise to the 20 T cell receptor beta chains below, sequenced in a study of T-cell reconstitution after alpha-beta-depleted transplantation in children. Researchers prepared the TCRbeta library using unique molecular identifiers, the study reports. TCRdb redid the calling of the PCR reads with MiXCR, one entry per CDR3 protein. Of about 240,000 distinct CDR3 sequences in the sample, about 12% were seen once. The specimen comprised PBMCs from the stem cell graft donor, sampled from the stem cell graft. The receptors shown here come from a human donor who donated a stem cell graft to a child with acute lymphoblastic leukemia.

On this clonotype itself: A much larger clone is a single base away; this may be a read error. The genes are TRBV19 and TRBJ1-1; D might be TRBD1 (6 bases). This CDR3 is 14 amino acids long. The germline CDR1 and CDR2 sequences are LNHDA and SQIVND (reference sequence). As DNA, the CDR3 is TGTGCCAGTAGTATGAGACAGGAGAACACTGAAGGTTTCTTT. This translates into CASSMRQENTEGFF. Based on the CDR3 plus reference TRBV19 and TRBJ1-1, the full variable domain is DGGITQSPKYLFRKEGQNVTLSCEQNLNHDAMYWYRQDPGQGLRLIYYSQIVNDFQKGDIAEGYSVSREKKESFPLTVTSAQKNPTAFYLCASSMRQENTEGFFGQGTRLTVV.

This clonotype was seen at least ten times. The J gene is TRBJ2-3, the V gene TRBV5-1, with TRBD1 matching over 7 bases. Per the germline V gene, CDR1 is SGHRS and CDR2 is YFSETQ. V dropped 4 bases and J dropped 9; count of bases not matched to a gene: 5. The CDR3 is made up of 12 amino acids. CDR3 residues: CASSTPRGTQYF. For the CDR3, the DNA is TGCGCCAGCAGCACCCCCAGGGGGACGCAGTATTTT.

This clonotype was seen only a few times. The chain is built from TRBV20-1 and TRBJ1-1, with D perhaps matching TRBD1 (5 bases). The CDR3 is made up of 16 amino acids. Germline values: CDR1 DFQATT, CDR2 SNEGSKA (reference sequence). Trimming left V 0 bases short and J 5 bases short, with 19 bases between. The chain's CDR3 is CSAREIGDPMRTEAFF. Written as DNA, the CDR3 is TGCAGTGCTAGAGAAATTGGGGACCCCATGAGAACTGAAGCTTTCTTT.

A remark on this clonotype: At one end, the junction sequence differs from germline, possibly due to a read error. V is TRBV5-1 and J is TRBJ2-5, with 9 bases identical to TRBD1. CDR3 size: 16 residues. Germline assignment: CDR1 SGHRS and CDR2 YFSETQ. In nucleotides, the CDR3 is TGCGCCAGCAGCTACCTGGGACAGGGAAGAGGAATGGCCCAGTGCTTC. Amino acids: CASSYLGQGRGMAQCF.

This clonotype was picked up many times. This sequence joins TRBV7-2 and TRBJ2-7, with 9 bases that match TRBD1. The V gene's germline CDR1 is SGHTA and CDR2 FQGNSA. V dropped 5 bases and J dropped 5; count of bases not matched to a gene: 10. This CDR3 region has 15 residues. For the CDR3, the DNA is TGTGCCAGCAGCCAAGGGACAGGGTCATTTGACGAGCAGTACTTC. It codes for CASSQGTGSFDEQYF. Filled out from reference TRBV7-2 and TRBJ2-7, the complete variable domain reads GAGVSQSPSNKVTEKGKDVELRCDPISGHTALYWYRQSLGQGLEFLIYFQGNSAPDKSGLPSDRFSAERTGGSVSTLTIQRTQQEDSAVYLCASSQGTGSFDEQYFGPGTRLTVT.

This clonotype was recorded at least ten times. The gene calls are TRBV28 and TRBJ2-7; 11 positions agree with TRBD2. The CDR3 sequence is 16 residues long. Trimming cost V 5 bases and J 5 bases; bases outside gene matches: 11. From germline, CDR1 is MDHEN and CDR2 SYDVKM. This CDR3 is CASSHEPGLAAHEQYF. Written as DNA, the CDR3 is TGTGCCAGCAGTCACGAACCGGGACTAGCGGCTCACGAGCAGTACTTC.

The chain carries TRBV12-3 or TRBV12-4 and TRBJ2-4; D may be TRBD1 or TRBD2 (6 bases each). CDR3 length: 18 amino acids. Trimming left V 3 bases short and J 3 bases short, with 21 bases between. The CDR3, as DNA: TGTGCCAGCAGTTTCGATGTTCCGCAACAGGGAGGCAAAAACATTCAGTACTTC. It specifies CASSFDVPQQGGKNIQYF.

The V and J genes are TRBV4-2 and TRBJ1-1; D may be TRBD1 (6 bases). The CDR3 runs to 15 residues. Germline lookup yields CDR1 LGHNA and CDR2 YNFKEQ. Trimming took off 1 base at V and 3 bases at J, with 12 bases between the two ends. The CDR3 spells CASSQGGGRDTEAFF. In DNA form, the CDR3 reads TGTGCCAGCAGCCAAGGGGGGGGGCGAGACACTGAAGCTTTCTTT.

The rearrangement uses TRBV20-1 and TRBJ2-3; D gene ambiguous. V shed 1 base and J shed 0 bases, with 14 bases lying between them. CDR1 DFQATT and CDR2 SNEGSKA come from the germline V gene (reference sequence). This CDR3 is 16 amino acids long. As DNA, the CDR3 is TGCAGTGCTAGAGCCGGTGGCTACCGTAGCACAGATACGCAGTATTTT. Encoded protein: CSARAGGYRSTDTQYF.

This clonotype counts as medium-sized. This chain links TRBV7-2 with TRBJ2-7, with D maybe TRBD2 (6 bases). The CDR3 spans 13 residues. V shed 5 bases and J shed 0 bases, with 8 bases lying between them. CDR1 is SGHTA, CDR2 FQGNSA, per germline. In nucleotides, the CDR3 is TGTGCCAGCAGCCCGGGGGTCTCCTACGAGCAGTACTTC. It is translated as CASSPGVSYEQYF.

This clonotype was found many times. The CDR3 DNA reads TGTGCCAGCAGCCCCTCGGGCGGGAGCCCAGTTCAATACAATGAGCAGTTCTTC. Its protein product is CASSPSGGSPVQYNEQFF. The gene calls are TRBV4-2 and TRBJ2-1; 7 positions agree with TRBD2. Unmatched junction bases numbered 16, after V lost 4 bases and J lost 4 bases. This CDR3 has 18 amino acids. CDR1 is LGHNA, CDR2 YNFKEQ, per germline.

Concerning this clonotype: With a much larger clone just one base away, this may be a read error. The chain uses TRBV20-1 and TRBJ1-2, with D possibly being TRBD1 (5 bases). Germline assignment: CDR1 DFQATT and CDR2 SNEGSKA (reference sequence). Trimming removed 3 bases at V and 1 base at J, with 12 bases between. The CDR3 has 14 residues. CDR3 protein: CSASSVGLNYGYTF. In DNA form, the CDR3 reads TGCAGTGCTAGTTCCGTGGGGCTTAACTATGGCTACACCTTC.

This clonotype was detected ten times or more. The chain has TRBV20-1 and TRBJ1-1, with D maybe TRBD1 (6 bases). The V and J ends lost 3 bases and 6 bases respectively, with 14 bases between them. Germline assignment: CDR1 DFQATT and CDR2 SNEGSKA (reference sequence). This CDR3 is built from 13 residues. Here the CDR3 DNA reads TGCAGTGCTAGCGATGCCGGGACATCTGAAGCTTTCTTT. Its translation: CSASDAGTSEAFF.

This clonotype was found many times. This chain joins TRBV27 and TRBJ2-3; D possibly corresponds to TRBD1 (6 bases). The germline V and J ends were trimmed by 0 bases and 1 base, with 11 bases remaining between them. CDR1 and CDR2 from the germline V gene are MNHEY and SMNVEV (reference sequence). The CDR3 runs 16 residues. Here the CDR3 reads CASSLSTGHRTDTQYF. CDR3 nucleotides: TGTGCCAGCAGTTTATCGACGGGACACCGCACAGATACGCAGTATTTT.

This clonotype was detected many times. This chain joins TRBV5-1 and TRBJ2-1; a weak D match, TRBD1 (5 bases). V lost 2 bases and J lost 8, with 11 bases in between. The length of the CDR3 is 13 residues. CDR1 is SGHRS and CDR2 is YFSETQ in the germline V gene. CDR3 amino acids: CASSFLLGDEQFF. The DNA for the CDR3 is TGCGCCAGCAGCTTCCTCTTAGGGGATGAGCAGTTCTTC. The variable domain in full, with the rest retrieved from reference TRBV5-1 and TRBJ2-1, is KAGVTQTPRYLIKTRGQQVTLSCSPISGHRSVSWYQQTPGQGLQFLFEYFSETQRNKGNFPGRFSGRQFSNSRSEMNVSTLELGDSALYLCASSFLLGDEQFFGPGTRLTVL.

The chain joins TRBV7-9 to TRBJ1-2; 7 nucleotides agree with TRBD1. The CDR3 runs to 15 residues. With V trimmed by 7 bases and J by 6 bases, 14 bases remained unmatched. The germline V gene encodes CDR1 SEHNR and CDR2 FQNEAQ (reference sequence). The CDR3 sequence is CASTLLETGQNGYTF. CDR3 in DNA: TGTGCCAGCACCCTATTGGAGACAGGGCAGAATGGCTACACCTTC.

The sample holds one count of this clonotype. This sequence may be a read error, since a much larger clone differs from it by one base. The CDR3 region has the DNA TGTGCCAGCAGTTCACCGAGGGTGGGGACTCTGGGCAATCAGACCCAGCATTTT. It translates to CASSSPRVGTLGNQTQHF. This chain uses TRBV28 with TRBJ1-5, with a weak D call TRBD1 (5 bases). The CDR3 sequence is 18 residues long. Germline CDR1 and CDR2: MDHEN and SYDVKM. Looking up the rest from reference TRBV28 and TRBJ1-5 gives the full variable domain: DVKVTQSSRYLVKRTGEKVFLECVQDMDHENMFWYRQDPGLGLRLIYFSYDVKMKEKGDIPEGYSVSREKKERFSLILESASTNQTSMYLCASSSPRVGTLGNQTQHFGDGTRLSIL.

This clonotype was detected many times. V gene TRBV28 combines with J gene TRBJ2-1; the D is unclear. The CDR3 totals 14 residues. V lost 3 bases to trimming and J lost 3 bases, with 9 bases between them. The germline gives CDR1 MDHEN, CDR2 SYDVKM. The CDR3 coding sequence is TGTGCCAGCAGTTTGTGGGCGGACTACAATGAGCAGTTCTTC. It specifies CASSLWADYNEQFF.

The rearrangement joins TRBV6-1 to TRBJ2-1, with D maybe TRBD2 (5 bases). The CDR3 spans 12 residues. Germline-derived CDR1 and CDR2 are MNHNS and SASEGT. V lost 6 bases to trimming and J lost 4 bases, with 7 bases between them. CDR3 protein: CASRDLYNEQFF. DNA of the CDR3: TGTGCCAGCAGGGACTTGTACAATGAGCAGTTCTTC.

The CDR3 region is CASSPEVLPNEKLFF. CDR3 nucleotide sequence: TGTGCCAGCAGCCCGGAGGTTCTACCTAATGAAAAACTGTTTTTT. The genes are TRBV7-8 and TRBJ1-4; D unresolved. Trimming stripped 5 bases from V and 3 bases from J, with 13 bases between. The CDR3 is 15 amino acids. Germline lookup yields CDR1 SGHVS and CDR2 FQNEAQ. The whole variable domain, remainder taken from reference TRBV7-8 and TRBJ1-4, is GAGVSQSPRYKVAKRGQDVALRCDPISGHVSLFWYQQALGQGPEFLTYFQNEAQLDKSGLPSDRFFAERPEGSVSTLKIQRTQQEDSAVYLCASSPEVLPNEKLFFGSGTQLSVL.